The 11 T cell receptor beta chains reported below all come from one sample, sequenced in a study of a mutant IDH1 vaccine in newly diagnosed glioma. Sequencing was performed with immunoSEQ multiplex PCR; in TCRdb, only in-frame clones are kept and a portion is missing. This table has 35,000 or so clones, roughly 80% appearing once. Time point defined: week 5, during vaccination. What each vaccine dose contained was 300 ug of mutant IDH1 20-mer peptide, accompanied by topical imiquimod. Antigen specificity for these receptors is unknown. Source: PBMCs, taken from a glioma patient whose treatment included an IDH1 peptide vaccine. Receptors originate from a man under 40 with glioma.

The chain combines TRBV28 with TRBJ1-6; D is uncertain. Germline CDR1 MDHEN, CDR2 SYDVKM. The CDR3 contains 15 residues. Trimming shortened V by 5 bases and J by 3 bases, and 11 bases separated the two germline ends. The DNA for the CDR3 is TGTGCCAGCAGTGGTCGCTTCCTCTATAATTCACCCCTCCACTTT. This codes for CASSGRFLYNSPLHF.

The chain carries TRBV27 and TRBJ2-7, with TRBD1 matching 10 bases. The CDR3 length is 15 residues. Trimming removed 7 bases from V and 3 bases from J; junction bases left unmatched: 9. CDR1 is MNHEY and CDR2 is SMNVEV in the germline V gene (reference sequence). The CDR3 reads CASNLRGQGFYEQYF. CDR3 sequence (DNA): TGTGCCAGCAACCTTAGGGGACAGGGGTTCTACGAGCAGTACTTC.

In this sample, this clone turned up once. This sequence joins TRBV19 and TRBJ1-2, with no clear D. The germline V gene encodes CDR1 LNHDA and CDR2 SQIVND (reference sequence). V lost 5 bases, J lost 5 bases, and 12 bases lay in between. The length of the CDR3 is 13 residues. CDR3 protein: CASSYQNYYGYTF. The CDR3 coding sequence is TGTGCCAGTAGTTACCAGAATTATTATGGCTACACCTTC. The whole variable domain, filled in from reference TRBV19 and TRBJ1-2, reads DGGITQSPKYLFRKEGQNVTLSCEQNLNHDAMYWYRQDPGQGLRLIYYSQIVNDFQKGDIAEGYSVSREKKESFPLTVTSAQKNPTAFYLCASSYQNYYGYTFGSGTRLTVV.

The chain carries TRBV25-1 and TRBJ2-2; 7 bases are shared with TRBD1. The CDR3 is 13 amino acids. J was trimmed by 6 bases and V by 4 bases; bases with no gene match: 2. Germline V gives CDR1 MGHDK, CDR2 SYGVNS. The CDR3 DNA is TGTGCCAGCAGTGTACAGGGGTCCGGGGAGCTGTTTTTT. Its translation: CASSVQGSGELFF.

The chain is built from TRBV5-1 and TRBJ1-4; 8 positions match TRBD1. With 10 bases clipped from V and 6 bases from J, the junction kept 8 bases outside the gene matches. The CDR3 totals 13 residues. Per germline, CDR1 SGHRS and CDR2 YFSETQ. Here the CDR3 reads CASKTGVHEKLFF. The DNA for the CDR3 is TGCGCCTCAAAGACAGGGGTGCATGAAAAACTGTTTTTT.

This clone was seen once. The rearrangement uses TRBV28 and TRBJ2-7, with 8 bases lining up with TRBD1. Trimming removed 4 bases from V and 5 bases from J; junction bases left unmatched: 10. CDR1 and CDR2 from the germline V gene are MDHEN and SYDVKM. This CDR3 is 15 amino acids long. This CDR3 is CASSSPRRGLNEQYF. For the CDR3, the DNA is TGTGCCAGCAGTTCCCCTCGCAGGGGGCTTAACGAGCAGTACTTC.

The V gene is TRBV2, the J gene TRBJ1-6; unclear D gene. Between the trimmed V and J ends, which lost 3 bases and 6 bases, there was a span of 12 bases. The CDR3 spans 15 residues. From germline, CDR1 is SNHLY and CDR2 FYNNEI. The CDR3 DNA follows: TGTGCCAGCAGTGACAGGATGAGATCTAATTCACCCCTCCACTTT. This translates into CASSDRMRSNSPLHF.

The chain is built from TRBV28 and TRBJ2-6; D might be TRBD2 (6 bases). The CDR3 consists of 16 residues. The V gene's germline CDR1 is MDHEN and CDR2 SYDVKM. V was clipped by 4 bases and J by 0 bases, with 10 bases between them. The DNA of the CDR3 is TGTGCCAGCAGTTCGGGGGAGGCCTCTGGGGCCAACGTCCTGACTTTC. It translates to CASSSGEASGANVLTF.

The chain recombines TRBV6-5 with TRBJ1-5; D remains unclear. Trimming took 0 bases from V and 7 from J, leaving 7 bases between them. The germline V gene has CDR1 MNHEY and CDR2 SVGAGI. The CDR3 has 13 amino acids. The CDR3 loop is CASSYSTRQPQHF. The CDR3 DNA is TGTGCCAGCAGTTACTCGACCAGGCAGCCCCAGCATTTT.

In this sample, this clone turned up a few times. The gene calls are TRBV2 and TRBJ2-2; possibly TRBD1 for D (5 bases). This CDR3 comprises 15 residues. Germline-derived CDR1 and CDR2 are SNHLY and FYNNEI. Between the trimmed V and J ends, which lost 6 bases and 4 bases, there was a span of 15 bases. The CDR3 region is CASRLLGQFTGELFF. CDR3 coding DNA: TGTGCCAGCAGGCTACTGGGGCAGTTCACCGGGGAGCTGTTTTTT. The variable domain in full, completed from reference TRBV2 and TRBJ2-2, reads EPEVTQTPSHQVTQMGQEVILRCVPISNHLYFYWYRQILGQKVEFLVSFYNNEISEKSEIFDDQFSVERPDGSNFTLKIRSTKLEDSAMYFCASRLLGQFTGELFFGEGSRLTVL.

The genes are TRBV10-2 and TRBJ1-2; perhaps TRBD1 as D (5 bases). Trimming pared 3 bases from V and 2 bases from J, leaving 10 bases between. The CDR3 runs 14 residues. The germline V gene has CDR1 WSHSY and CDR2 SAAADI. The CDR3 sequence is CASSDLGHNYGYTF. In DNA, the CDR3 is TGCGCCAGCAGTGACTTAGGACACAACTATGGCTACACCTTC.